This TCR beta chain was identified during a study of shared clonotypes between healthy human individuals (TCRdb year 2020). Regarding the research as a whole: The cohort comprised a couple of women and a few men aged 18 to 49 years. For each donor, CD4 naive and CD4 memory were each given three plates, CD8 naive was given two plates, and CD8 memory was given one plate. To estimate repertoire size and how much clonotype sharing occurs between individuals, the study deeply sequenced the blood TCR repertoires of roughly 5 healthy adults. To increase sequencing depth and limit assay-specific biases, different laboratories used diverse techniques to prepare libraries and sequence TCR repertoires. Between about 0.94 and 8.9 billion PBMCs per donor were obtained by leukapheresis.

Using the deep immunoSEQ assay, TCR CDR3 regions were amplified from genomic DNA by multiplex PCR. For each cell subset, the extracted genomic DNA was distributed evenly across all wells of several immunoSEQ 96-well plates, and each plate served as one replicate. Each replicate PCR for sorted subsets received approximately 200 ng genomic DNA, equal to 30,000 or so T cell genomes. The purified libraries were quantified using a Qubit 3.0 fluorometer, sized with a Bioanalyzer 2100, and then quantified again using the KAPA Library Quantification kit. Every immunoSEQ 96-well plate was sequenced on a separate single-read 150-cycle Illumina NextSeq 550 flow cell. On the authors' methods: Because only junctional sequences without quality scores were contained in the immunoSEQ output, filtering matching that applied to full-length reads could not be performed. To assign V/J genes and CDR3, sequences were annotated using PyIR, a Python wrapper for IgBLAST v1.9, with IMGT germline references. Reads were removed for weak V/J assignments (E-value above 1e-6), missing CDR3, stop codons, out-of-frame junctions, or ambiguous translated residues. V3J clonotypes were defined as sequences sharing an identical inferred V gene, J gene, and CDR3 amino acid sequence. Percentage overlap between repertoires was calculated by dividing the number of shared unique clonotypes by the size of the smaller repertoire. Repertoire richness was assessed with RTK rarefaction, the Chao1 estimator, and Recon v2.1 estimates of unobserved clonotypes. For all TCRbeta clonotypes obtained by the gDNA method from four donors, generation probabilities were computed with OLGA. Held by TCRdb, this immuneACCESS table contains in-frame sequences only and omits some clones. Under half of the omission traces to an unresolved V gene where checked; the cause of the rest is unknown. V and J calls and clone size are those listed in that table; D and trimming were worked out from the DNA. Across this sample there are 2,500,000 or so clones, with approximately 92% seen only once. The ten biggest clones cover 0.14% of the sample.

A remark on this clone: It has no known antigen specificity. Per-base quality was not reported, and no clone a single base away is much larger than it. Other DNA variants within this sample encode the same CDR3.

The CDR3 numbers 15 residues from cysteine through phenylalanine. Only the CDR3 part of the read is kept: 45 bases, read in frame from the first base. Germline trimming: 6 bases from V, 1 base from J; junction bases outside gene matches: 0. Taken from the germline V gene, the CDR1 and CDR2 loops are MNHNS and SASEGT. On the study overall, not on this receptor specifically: Only blood was sampled, and tissue TCR repertoires likely differ from those in blood. Rarefaction of sorted-subset datasets indicated incomplete sequencing despite the large sequencing depth. Naive subsets generally had larger estimated clonotype richness than memory subsets did. Sharing across a few donors was observed for 5% to 6.5% of naive CD4, around 3.5% of naive CD8, roughly 2.3% of memory CD4, and roughly 0.4% of memory CD8 clonotypes. Higher generation probabilities were observed for clonotypes shared by all four sorted-subset donors than for non-shared clonotypes. Pairwise subsampling led to the expectation that sequencing depth would affect the degree of clonotype sharing among donors. Because the study included a small number of donors, the genetic and exposure-history diversity represented was limited.

The donors were healthy, HIV-negative adults with no recently reported acute infections or vaccinations. Every donor was a Caucasian adult residing in Nashville, Tennessee, USA. CD4+ T cells were enriched through magnetic negative selection, after which naive cells were positively selected on CD45RA and the remaining negative fraction served as the memory subset. Blood was obtained by leukapheresis, after which PBMCs were separated by Ficoll-Histopaque density gradient centrifugation and cryopreserved in liquid nitrogen vapor phase. Purity and quantity of every magnetically sorted T cell population were checked by analytical flow cytometry. From each sorted fraction, genomic DNA was isolated and quantified by UV absorbance on a Nanodrop 2000c.

The rearranged segments are TRBV6-1 and TRBJ2-7, and 16 bases in between align with TRBD2. The material sequenced was naive CD4+ T cells sorted from blood. The cell subset or site label, as the study defines it: CD45RA+ positively selected. This clonotype was obtained from a man aged 18 to 30 in good health. The encoded CDR3 is CASRGLAGGSYEQYF. The bases read TGTGCCAGCAGGGGACTAGCGGGAGGGTCCTACGAGCAGTACTTC.